The 6 T cell receptor beta chains below come from one sample, sequenced in a study of shared clonotypes between healthy human individuals. Naivety among CD8 cells was defined by CD45RO negativity and positive CCR7 selection, thereby excluding terminally differentiated effector memory CD45RA+ cells. Repertoires were generated with immunoSEQ multiplex PCR, while TCRdb's copy carries only in-frame clones and drops some. The repertoire holds over 2,000,000 clones, around 93% seen once, with 1.5% to 2% in the top ten. Specimen: naive CD8+ T cells from PBMCs. These receptors came from a man aged 18 to 29 in good health. Some clones in this sample may be carry-over from other donors' samples.

This sequence joins TRBV2 and TRBJ2-2; 16 bases map to TRBD2. Germline V gene data show CDR1 as SNHLY and CDR2 as FYNNEI. The trim removed 6 bases at V and 4 bases at J, leaving 5 bases unmatched. The CDR3 contains 17 residues. The CDR3 DNA sequence: TGTGCCAGCAGCCCGGGACTAGCGGGAGGGCCCACCGGGGAGCTGTTTTTT. Translated, it gives CASSPGLAGGPTGELFF.

This chain joins TRBV2 and TRBJ2-7; perhaps TRBD1 as D (5 bases). Trimming cost V 3 bases and J 1 base, with 10 bases left between them. This CDR3 contains 14 residues. Germline loops: CDR1 SNHLY, CDR2 FYNNEI. The CDR3 here is CASSDTGSSYEQYF. CDR3 nucleotides: TGTGCCAGCAGTGACACAGGTTCATCCTACGAGCAGTACTTC.

The chain links TRBV25-1 to TRBJ1-2; TRBD1 might be the D (5 bases). Trimming took 4 bases from V and 0 from J, leaving 12 bases between them. CDR3 length: 15 residues. Per the germline V gene, CDR1 is MGHDK and CDR2 is SYGVNS. The DNA of the CDR3 is TGTGCCAGCAGTGTGGGGGGAACAGCTAACTATGGCTACACCTTC. Protein product: CASSVGGTANYGYTF.

This rearrangement joins TRBV30 to TRBJ2-5, with TRBD1 identical over 9 bases. TRBJ2-7 matches the DNA end more closely, so the J call is doubtful. The CDR3 runs to 13 residues. Germline V gene sequence: CDR1 GTSNPN, CDR2 SVGIG (reference sequence). For the CDR3, the DNA is TGTGCCTGGACGACAGGGGGCTCCTACGAGCAGTACTTC. Translation gives CAWTTGGSYEQYF.

V gene TRBV19 combines with J gene TRBJ2-1; D unclear. V gave up 0 bases and J gave up 4 bases, with 13 bases separating them. CDR1 LNHDA and CDR2 SQIVND come from the germline V gene (reference sequence). This CDR3 has 16 amino acids. The CDR3 sequence is CASSIDARFVYNEQFF. The DNA for the CDR3 is TGTGCCAGTAGTATAGACGCTAGGTTTGTGTACAATGAGCAGTTCTTC.

The chain links TRBV5-1 to TRBJ2-7; possible D gene TRBD2, 5 bases. Germline assignment: CDR1 SGHRS and CDR2 YFSETQ. V dropped 2 bases and J dropped 2 bases, with 8 bases sitting between them. The CDR3 runs 13 residues. CDR3 in DNA: TGCGCCAGCAGCTTCGGGGATGCCTACGAGCAGTACTTC. This translates into CASSFGDAYEQYF. Filled out from reference TRBV5-1 and TRBJ2-7, the complete variable domain reads KAGVTQTPRYLIKTRGQQVTLSCSPISGHRSVSWYQQTPGQGLQFLFEYFSETQRNKGNFPGRFSGRQFSNSRSEMNVSTLELGDSALYLCASSFGDAYEQYFGPGTRLTVT.